This T cell receptor (beta chain) was identified in a study of OX40 agonist ivuxolimab in advanced cancers. TCRdb's table, derived via immunoSEQ multiplex PCR, lists solely in-frame clones and lacks some. The sample shows 59,000 or so clones, 87% of them seen only once. V shed 5 bases, J shed 4 bases, and the junction held 4 bases outside the gene matches. The CDR3 is made up of 15 amino acids. In germline, CDR1 is LNHDA, CDR2 SQIVND (reference sequence). The chain uses TRBV19 and TRBJ1-5; 11 bases are a match to TRBD1. This clonotype was obtained from an adult with an advanced solid tumor such as melanoma, head and neck, liver or kidney cancer. The starting material was CD4+ or CD8+ T cells sorted from blood, obtained in a trial of the OX40 agonist ivuxolimab. CDR3 coding DNA: TGTGCCAGTAGTCTTGGGACAGGGGGTAATCAGCCCCAGCATTTT. It encodes CASSLGTGGNQPQHF.